The sequence of this T cell receptor beta chain was determined in a study of T-cell memory formation after mild COVID-19. Points from the study as a whole: Specificity for SARS-CoV-2 was not confirmed among the second-wave clones peaking on day 37.

Comment on this clonotype: What it binds is unknown.

Trimming stripped 0 bases from V and 4 bases from J, with 11 bases between. CDR1 is SGHAT and CDR2 is FQNNGV in the germline V gene. The CDR3 runs 15 residues. One entry per CDR3 protein results from TCRdb running MiXCR on the 5' RACE reads. Of approximately 350,000 distinct CDR3 sequences listed, approximately 14% were seen once; the top ten hold around 22%. The rearrangement joins TRBV11-2 to TRBJ2-3; D ambiguous. The sequenced material came from PBMCs or a T cell subset sorted from them (not recorded which). This TCR was recovered from a young man who had mild COVID-19 (a few samples of this study predate the infection). Cell type and time point are not known. The CDR3 DNA reads as TGTGCCAGCAGCTTAGATGCTTACGCCTCAGATACGCAGTATTTT. Amino acids: CASSLDAYASDTQYF.